This T cell receptor (beta chain) comes out of a study of shared clonotypes between healthy human individuals. Whole-study context: CD8 memory received one plate per donor, CD8 naive two, CD4 memory three and CD4 naive three. The study's findings and limits: About 4.5% of naive CD4 clonotypes were common to several donors. Non-shared clonotypes had lower generation probabilities than clonotypes shared by all four sorted-subset donors.

Method: immunoSEQ multiplex PCR; TCRdb's copy keeps in-frame clones and lacks some. The sample shows roughly 1,600,000 clones, 98% to 99% of them seen only once. Each donor was a Caucasian adult residing in Nashville, Tennessee. In regard to this clone: Antigen specificity is unknown.

Germline V gene data show CDR1 as MDHEN and CDR2 as SYDVKM. The CDR3 has 14 amino acids. Deletions cut 3 bases from V and 3 bases from J, with 12 bases between. The sequenced sample consisted of naive CD4+ T cells sorted from blood. Described subset: CD45RA+ positively selected. The chain uses TRBV28 and TRBJ2-7; TRBD2 might be the D (6 bases). This TCR was recovered from a young man in good health. The CDR3 sequence: CASSFRGKFYEQYF. CDR3 DNA sequence: TGTGCCAGCAGTTTTCGGGGGAAATTCTACGAGCAGTACTTC.